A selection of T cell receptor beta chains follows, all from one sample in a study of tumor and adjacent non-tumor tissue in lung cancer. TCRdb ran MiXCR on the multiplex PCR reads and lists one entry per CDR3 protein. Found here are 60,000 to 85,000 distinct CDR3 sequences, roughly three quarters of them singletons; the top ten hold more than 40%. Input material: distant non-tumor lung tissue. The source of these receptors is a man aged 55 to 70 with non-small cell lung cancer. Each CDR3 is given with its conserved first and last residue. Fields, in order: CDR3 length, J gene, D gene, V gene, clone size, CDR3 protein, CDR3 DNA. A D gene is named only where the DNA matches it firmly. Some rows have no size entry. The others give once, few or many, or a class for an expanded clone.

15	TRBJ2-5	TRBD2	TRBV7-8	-	CAGSAGLAGAETQHF	TGTGCCGGCAGCGCCGGACTAGCGGGAGCCGAGACCCAGCACTTC
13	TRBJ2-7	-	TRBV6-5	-	CASSIGTFYEQYF	TGTGCCAGCAGCATCGGGACTTTTTACGAGCAGTACTTC
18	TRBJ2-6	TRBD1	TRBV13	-	CASSIRQGSGSVANVLTF	TGTGCCAGTAGCATACGACAGGGGTCGGGCTCTGTGGCCAACGTCCTGACTTTC
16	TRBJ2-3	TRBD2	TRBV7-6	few	CASSPTGLAGVDTQYF	TGTGCCAGCAGCCCGACCGGGCTAGCGGGAGTGGATACGCAGTATTTT
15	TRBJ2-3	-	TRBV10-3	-	CAISEGLASTDTQYF	TGTGCCATCAGTGAAGGACTCGCGAGCACGGATACGCAGTATTTT
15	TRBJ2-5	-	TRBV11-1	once	CASCLARGLQEIQYF	TGTGCCAGCTGCTTAGCTCGGGGACTCCAAGAGATCCAGTACTTC
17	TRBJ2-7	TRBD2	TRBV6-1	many	CATSVRRGAGGSYEQYF	TGTGCCACCTCTGTCCGTCGGGGAGCGGGAGGATCCTACGAGCAGTACTTC
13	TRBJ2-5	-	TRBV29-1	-	CSVGIGVQGTQYF	TGCAGCGTTGGAATAGGTGTACAAGGGACCCAGTACTTC
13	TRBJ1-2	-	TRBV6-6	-	CASIYGTNYGYTF	TGTGCCAGCATATACGGGACAAACTATGGCTACACCTTC
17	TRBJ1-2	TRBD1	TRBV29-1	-	CSVRFNTGTGSNYGYTF	TGCAGCGTTAGGTTTAACACCGGGACAGGATCCAACTATGGCTACACCTTC
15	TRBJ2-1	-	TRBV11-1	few	CASSFDAYGTNEQFF	TGTGCCAGCAGCTTCGACGCCTATGGCACTAATGAGCAGTTCTTC
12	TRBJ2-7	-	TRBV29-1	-	CSVVSVGDEQYF	TGCAGCGTTGTAAGTGTGGGCGACGAGCAGTACTTC
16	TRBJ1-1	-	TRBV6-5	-	CASSQYLGAMNTEAFF	TGTGCCAGCAGTCAGTACCTTGGGGCTATGAACACTGAAGCTTTCTTT
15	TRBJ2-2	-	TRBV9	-	CASIVGTKNTGELFF	TGTGCCAGCATCGTAGGGACCAAGAACACCGGGGAGCTGTTTTTT
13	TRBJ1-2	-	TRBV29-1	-	CSVEDHMGGGYTF	TGCAGCGTTGAAGATCACATGGGGGGCGGCTACACCTTC
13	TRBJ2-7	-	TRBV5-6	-	CASSLVGTFEEYF	TGTGCCAGCAGCTTGGTGGGGACCTTCGAGGAGTACTTC
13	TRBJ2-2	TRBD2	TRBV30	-	CTWSVAGAGELFF	TGTACATGGAGTGTAGCGGGAGCCGGGGAGCTGTTTTTT
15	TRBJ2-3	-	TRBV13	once	CARCLARQNTDMQYF	TGTGCCAGGTGCTTAGCGAGACAGAACACAGATATGCAGTATTTT
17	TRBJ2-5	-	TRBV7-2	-	CASSLGSLRDLIETEYF	TGTGCCAGCAGCTTAGGCAGTTTGCGGGACCTCATCGAGACCGAGTACTTC
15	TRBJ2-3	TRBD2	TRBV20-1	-	CSFYVREGNTDTQYF	TGCAGTTTTTACGTTCGGGAGGGGAACACAGATACGCAGTATTTT
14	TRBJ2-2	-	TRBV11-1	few	CVSGYTSGTGELFF	TGTGTCAGCGGCTATACAAGTGGCACCGGGGAGTTGTTTTTT
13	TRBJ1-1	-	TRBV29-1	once	CSVGEGENTEAIF	TGCAGCGTTGGTGAAGGAGAGAACACAGAAGCTATCTTT
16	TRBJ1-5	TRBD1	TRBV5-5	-	CASSSVGGDSNQPRHF	TGTGCCAGCAGCTCGGTCGGGGGGGACAGCAATCAGCCCCGGCATTTT
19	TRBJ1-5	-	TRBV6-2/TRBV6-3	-	CASTYDETGRPYSNQPQHF	TGTGCCAGCACTTACGATGAGACAGGACGCCCCTATAGCAATCAGCCCCAGCATTTT
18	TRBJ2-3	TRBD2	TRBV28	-	CATSLCWTSGVSTDTQYF	TGTGCCACCAGTTTATGTTGGACTAGCGGGGTTAGCACAGATACGCAGTATTTT
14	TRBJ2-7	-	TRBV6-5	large	CASSRAAFSYEQYF	TGTGCCAGCAGTCGGGCCGCCTTCTCCTACGAGCAGTACTTC
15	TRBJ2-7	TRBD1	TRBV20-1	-	CSARGQGQLSYEQYF	TGCAGTGCTAGGGGACAGGGCCAACTATCCTACGAGCAATACTTC
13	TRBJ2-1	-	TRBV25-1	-	CASSENSNNEQFF	TGTGCCAGCAGTGAAAACTCCAACAATGAGCAGTTCTTC
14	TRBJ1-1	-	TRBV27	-	CASSSKQINTEAFF	TGTGCCAGCAGTTCGAAGCAGATTAACACTGAAGCTTTCTTT
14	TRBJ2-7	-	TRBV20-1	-	CSTIDIAGMIGQYF	TGCAGTACTATAGATATCGCAGGGATGATAGGGCAGTACTTC
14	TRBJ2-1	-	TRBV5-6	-	CPSNLKVPYNEQFF	TGTCCCAGCAACTTGAAGGTCCCTTACAATGAGCAGTTCTTC
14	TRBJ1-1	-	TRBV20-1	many	CSALSKLATSEAFF	TGCAGTGCGTTGTCCAAGTTGGCTACAAGTGAAGCTTTCTTT
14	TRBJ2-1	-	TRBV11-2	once	CASSSRVSYNEQFF	TGTGCCAGTAGCTCCCGAGTCTCATACAATGAGCAGTTCTTC